This T cell receptor beta chain stems from a study of STAT5B mutations in CD4+ large granular lymphocyte leukemia. Germline V lookup: CDR1 SGDLS, CDR2 YYNGEE. The CDR3 spans 15 residues. The V and J ends lost 0 bases and 4 bases respectively, with 14 bases between them. In the case of this clone: The antigen remains undetermined.

Controls came from buffy coats of healthy blood donors. Study conclusions and caveats: Patient CD4-sorted repertoires looked more clonal than healthy CD4+ repertoires, even without putative leukemic clones.

Here immunoSEQ multiplex PCR was the method, and the copy in TCRdb shows in-frame clones only, minus some. The table lists 30,000 to 40,000 clones, about 85% of them singletons. The chain links TRBV9 to TRBJ2-7; no reliable D call. This clonotype originated in a human donor in good health. Input material: CD4+ T cells from blood buffy coats. As DNA, the CDR3 is TGTGCCAGCAGCGTAGTAGAAGGTGGAGAGTACGAGCAGTACTTC. The encoded protein is CASSVVEGGEYEQYF.